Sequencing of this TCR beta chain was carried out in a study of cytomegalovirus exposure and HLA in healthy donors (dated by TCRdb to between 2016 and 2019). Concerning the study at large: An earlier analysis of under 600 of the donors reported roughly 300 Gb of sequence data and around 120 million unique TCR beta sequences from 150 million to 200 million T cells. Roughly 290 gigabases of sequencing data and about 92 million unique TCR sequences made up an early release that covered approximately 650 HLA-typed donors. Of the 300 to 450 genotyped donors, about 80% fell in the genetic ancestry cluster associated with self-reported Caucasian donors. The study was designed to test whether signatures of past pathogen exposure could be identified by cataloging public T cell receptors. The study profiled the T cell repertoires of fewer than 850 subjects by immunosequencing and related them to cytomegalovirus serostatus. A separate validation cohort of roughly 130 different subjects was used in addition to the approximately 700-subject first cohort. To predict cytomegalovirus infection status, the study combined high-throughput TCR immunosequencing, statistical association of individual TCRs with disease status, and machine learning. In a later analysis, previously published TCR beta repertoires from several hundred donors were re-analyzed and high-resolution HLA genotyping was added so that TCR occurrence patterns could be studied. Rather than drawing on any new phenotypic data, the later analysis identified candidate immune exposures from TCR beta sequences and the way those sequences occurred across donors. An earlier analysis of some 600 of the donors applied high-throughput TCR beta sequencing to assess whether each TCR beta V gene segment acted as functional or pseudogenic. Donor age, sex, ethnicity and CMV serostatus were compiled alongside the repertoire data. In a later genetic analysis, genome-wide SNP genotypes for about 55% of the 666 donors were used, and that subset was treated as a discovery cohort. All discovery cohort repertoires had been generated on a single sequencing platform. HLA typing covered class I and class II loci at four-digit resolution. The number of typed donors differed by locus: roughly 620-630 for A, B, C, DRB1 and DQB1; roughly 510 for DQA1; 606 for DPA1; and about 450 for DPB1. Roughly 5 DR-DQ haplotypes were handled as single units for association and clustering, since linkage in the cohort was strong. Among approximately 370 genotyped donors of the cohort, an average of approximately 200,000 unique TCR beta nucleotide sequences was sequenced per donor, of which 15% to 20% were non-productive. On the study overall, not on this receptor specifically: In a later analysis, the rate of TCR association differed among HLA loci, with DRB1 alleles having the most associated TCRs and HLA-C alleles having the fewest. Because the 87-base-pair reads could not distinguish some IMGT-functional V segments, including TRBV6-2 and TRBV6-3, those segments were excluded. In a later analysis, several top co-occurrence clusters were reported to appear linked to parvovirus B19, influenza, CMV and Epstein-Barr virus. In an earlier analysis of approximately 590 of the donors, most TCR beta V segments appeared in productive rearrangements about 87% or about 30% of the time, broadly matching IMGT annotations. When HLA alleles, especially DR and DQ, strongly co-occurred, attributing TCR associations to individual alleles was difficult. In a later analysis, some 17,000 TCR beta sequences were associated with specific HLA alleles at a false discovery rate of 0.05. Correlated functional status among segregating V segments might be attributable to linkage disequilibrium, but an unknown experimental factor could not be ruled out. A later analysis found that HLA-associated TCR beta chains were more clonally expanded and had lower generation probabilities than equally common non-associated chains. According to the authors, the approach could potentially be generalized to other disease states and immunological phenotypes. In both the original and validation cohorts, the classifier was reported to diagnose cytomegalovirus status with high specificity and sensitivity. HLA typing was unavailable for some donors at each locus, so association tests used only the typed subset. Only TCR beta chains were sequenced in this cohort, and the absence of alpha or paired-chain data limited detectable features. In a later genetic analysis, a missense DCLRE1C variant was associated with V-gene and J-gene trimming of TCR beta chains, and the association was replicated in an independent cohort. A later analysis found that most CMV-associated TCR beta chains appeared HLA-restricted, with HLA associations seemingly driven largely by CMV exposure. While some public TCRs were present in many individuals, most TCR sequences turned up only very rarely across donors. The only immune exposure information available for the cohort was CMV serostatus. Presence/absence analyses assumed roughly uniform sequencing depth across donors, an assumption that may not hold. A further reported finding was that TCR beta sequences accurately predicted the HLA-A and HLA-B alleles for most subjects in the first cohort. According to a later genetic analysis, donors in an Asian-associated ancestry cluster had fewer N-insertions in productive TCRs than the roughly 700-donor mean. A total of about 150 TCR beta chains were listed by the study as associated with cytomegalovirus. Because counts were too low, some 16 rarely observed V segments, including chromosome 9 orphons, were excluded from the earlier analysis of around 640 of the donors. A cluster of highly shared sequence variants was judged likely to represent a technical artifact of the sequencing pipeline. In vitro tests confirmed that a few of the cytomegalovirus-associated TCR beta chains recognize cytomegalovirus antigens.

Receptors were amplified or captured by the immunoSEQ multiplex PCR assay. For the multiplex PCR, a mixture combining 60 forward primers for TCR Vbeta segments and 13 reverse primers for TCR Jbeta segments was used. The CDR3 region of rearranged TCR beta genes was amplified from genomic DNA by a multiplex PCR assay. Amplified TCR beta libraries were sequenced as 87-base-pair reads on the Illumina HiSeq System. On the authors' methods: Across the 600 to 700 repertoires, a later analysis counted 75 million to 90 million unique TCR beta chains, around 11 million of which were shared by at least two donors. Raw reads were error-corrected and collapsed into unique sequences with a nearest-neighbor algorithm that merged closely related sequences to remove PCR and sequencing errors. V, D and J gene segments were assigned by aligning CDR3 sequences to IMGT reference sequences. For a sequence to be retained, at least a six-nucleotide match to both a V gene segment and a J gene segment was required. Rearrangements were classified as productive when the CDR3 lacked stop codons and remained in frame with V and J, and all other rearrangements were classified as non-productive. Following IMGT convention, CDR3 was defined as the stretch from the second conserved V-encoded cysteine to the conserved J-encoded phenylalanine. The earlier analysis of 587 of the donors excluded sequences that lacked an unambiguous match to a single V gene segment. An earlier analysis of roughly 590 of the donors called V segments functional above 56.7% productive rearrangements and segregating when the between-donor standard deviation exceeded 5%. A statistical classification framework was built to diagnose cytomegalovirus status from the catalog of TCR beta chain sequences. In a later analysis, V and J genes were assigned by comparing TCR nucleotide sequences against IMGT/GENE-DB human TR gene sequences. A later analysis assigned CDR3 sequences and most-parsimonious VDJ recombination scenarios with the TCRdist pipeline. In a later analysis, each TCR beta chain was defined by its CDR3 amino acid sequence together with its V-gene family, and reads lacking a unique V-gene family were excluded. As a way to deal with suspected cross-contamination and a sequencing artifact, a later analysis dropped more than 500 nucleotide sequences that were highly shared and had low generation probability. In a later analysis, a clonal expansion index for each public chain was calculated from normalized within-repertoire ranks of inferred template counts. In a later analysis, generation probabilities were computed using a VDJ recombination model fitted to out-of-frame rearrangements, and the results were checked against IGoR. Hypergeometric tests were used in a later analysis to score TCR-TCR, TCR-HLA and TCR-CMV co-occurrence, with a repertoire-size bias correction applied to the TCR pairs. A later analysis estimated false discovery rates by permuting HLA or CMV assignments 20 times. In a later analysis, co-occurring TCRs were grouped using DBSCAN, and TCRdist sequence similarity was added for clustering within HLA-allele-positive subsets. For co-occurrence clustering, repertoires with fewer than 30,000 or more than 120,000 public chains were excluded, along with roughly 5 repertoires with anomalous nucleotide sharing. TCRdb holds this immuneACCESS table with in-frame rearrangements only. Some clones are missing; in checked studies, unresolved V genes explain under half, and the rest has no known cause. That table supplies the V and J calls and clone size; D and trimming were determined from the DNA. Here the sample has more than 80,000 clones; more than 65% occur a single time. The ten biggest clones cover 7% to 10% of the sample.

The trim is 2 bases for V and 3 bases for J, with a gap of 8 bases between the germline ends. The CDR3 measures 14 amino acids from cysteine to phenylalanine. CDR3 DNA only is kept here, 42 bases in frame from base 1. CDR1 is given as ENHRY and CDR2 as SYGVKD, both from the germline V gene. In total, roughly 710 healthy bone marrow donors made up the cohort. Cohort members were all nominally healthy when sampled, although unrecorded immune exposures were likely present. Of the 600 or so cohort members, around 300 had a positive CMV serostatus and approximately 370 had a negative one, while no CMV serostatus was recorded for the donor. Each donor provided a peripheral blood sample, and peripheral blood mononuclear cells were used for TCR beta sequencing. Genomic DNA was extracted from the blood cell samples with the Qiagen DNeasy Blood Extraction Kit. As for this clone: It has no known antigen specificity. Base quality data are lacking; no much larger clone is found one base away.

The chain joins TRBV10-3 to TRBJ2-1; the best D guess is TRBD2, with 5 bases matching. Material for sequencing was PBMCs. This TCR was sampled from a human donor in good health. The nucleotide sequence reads TGTGCCATCAGTGAGGGACTCTACTACAATGAGCAGTTCTTC. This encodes CAISEGLYYNEQFF.